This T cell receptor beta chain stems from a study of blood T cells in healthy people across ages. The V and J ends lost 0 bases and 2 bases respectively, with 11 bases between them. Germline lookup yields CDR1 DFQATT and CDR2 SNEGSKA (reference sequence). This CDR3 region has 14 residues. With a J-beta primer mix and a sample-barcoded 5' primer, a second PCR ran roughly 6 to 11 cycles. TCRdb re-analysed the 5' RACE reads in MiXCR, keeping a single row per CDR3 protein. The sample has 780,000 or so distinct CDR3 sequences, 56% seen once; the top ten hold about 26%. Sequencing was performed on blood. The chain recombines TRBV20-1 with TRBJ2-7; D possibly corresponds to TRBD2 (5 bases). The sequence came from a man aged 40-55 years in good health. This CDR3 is CSARDLDSPYEQYF. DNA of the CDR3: TGCAGTGCTAGAGATCTGGACTCCCCCTACGAGCAGTACTTC.